This T cell receptor beta chain was obtained from a study of cytomegalovirus exposure and HLA in healthy donors. Use of 60 Vbeta and 13 Jbeta primers characterized the PCR. TCRdb keeps only in-frame clones here, not all; method: immunoSEQ multiplex PCR. The top ten hold about 3% of the sample, which has around 150,000 clones, over 70% seen once. Details on this clone: The sample carries other DNA sequences with the same CDR3.

V lost 1 base and J 0 bases, leaving 7 bases between the germline ends. The CDR3 consists of 14 residues. Germline V gene sequence: CDR1 SGHRS, CDR2 YFSETQ. This clonotype was sampled from a woman in her fifties or sixties in good health and CMV-seropositive. The genes are TRBV5-1 and TRBJ1-1; D remains unclear. Specimen: PBMCs. The CDR3 nucleotides are TGCGCCAGCAGCTTGCCGGGGATGAACACTGAAGCTTTCTTT. Protein sequence: CASSLPGMNTEAFF. Filled out from reference TRBV5-1 and TRBJ1-1, the complete variable domain reads KAGVTQTPRYLIKTRGQQVTLSCSPISGHRSVSWYQQTPGQGLQFLFEYFSETQRNKGNFPGRFSGRQFSNSRSEMNVSTLELGDSALYLCASSLPGMNTEAFFGQGTRLTVV.